These T cell receptor beta chains were read from a single sample in a study of blood T cells in healthy people across ages. Using its own MiXCR run on the 5' RACE reads, TCRdb lists one record per CDR3 protein. The sample consists of about 1.4 million distinct CDR3 sequences, around 59% of them appearing once. Sequencing used blood. The receptors here all came from a man aged 18-30 years in good health. CDR3s include the opening cysteine and the closing phenylalanine or tryptophan.

V gene: TRBV7-9
J gene: .
CDR3 protein: CASSNEAAYEQYF

V gene: TRBV5-1
J gene: TRBJ2-7
CDR3 protein: CASSFGTGHNEQYF

V gene: TRBV6-6
J gene: TRBJ2-1
CDR3 protein: CASSLNPWTRDIDEQFF

V gene: TRBV28
J gene: TRBJ1-2
CDR3 protein: CASSRTGALHGYTF

V gene: TRBV20-1
J gene: TRBJ2-1
CDR3 protein: CSARGDSSYNEQFF

V gene: TRBV20-1
J gene: TRBJ2-1
CDR3 protein: CSAEDRGYNEQFF

V gene: TRBV7-2
J gene: .
CDR3 protein: CASSLQGGGETQYF

V gene: TRBV11-1
J gene: TRBJ2-2
CDR3 protein: CASLGQGATTGELFF

V gene: TRBV9
J gene: TRBJ2-7
CDR3 protein: CASNPSGSSYEQYF

V gene: TRBV20-1
J gene: TRBJ2-4
CDR3 protein: CSARHLTGSLQTQDIQYF

V gene: TRBV4-2
J gene: TRBJ2-3
CDR3 protein: CASSQEREGRGLTDTQYF

V gene: TRBV20-1
J gene: TRBJ2-7
CDR3 protein: CSATSGRATYEQYF

V gene: TRBV10-3
J gene: TRBJ1-2
CDR3 protein: CAISDSGFFPGWAGGYTF

V gene: TRBV7-9
J gene: TRBJ2-1
CDR3 protein: CASSLAATYNEQFF

V gene: TRBV27
J gene: TRBJ1-5
CDR3 protein: CVSSLGKTQPQHF

V gene: TRBV3-1
J gene: TRBJ2-1
CDR3 protein: CASSQPGLAGVPYNEQFF

V gene: TRBV10-3
J gene: TRBJ2-7
CDR3 protein: CAIRENSYEQYF

V gene: TRBV6-5
J gene: .
CDR3 protein: CASSYSIGTSYEQYF

V gene: TRBV4-3
J gene: .
CDR3 protein: CASSPSLGGQETQFF

V gene: TRBV7-2
J gene: TRBJ2-3
CDR3 protein: CASSSSRTSGDTQYF

V gene: TRBV20-1
J gene: TRBJ2-7
CDR3 protein: CSARGLTSYEQYF

V gene: TRBV4-1
J gene: TRBJ2-7
CDR3 protein: CASSQTDSYEQYF

V gene: TRBV3-1
J gene: TRBJ2-1
CDR3 protein: CASSPSRLGARNEQFF

V gene: TRBV4-1
J gene: TRBJ2-2
CDR3 protein: CASSLLAGMNTGELFF

V gene: TRBV2
J gene: TRBJ1-2
CDR3 protein: CASSRTGVNYGYTF

V gene: TRBV7-2
J gene: TRBJ2-7
CDR3 protein: CASSSTPGTAYEQYF

V gene: TRBV6-2/TRBV6-3
J gene: TRBJ1-2
CDR3 protein: CASSYDTGQPANYGYTF

V gene: TRBV4-2
J gene: TRBJ2-4
CDR3 protein: CASSQPLAGEVKNIQYF

V gene: TRBV7-9
J gene: TRBJ2-2
CDR3 protein: CASSTDPYPDRGRAGELFF

V gene: TRBV2
J gene: TRBJ2-1
CDR3 protein: CASSVQGPPTGNEQFF

V gene: TRBV11-2
J gene: TRBJ2-7
CDR3 protein: CASSRRQINYEQYF